This record looks at one T cell receptor (beta chain) sequence and its context. What this receptor recognizes is not known. The record has no base qualities; no much larger clone is one base away. The data originate from a study of shared clonotypes between healthy human individuals (TCRdb year 2020). With respect to the entire study: The cohort comprised a couple of women and three men aged 18 to 49 years. Per donor, three plates each were used for CD4 naive and CD4 memory, two for CD8 naive, and one for CD8 memory. To estimate repertoire size and how much clonotype sharing occurs between individuals, the study deeply sequenced the blood TCR repertoires of roughly 5 healthy adults. Different laboratories and diverse techniques were used to prepare libraries and sequence TCR repertoires, to increase sequencing depth and limit assay-specific biases. Between about 0.85 and 9.5 billion PBMCs per donor were obtained by leukapheresis. General study outcomes and caveats: About 5% of naive CD4, 3.5% of naive CD8, roughly 2.4% of memory CD4, and roughly 0.4% of memory CD8 clonotypes were shared across several donors. Pairwise subsampling indicated that sequencing depth was expected to affect the degree of clonotype sharing among donors. Rarefaction of sorted-subset datasets indicated incomplete sequencing despite the large sequencing depth. The small number of donors limited the genetic and exposure-history diversity represented. Only blood was sampled, and tissue TCR repertoires likely differ from those in blood. Higher generation probabilities were observed for clonotypes shared by all four sorted-subset donors than for non-shared clonotypes. Estimated clonotype richness was generally larger for naive than for memory subsets.

V is cut by 2 bases and J by 2 bases, and the space between the germline ends is 10 bases. The CDR3 goes from the cysteine to the phenylalanine over 14 residues. CDR3 DNA only is kept here, 42 bases in frame from base 1. Via the germline V gene, CDR1 is SGHVS and CDR2 FQNEAQ. Using the deep immunoSEQ assay, multiplex PCR amplified TCR CDR3 regions from genomic DNA. Genomic DNA extracted from each cell subset was distributed evenly over all wells of several immunoSEQ 96-well plates, and each plate served as one replicate. For sorted subsets, approximately 210 ng of genomic DNA, equivalent to roughly 33,000 T cell genomes, went into each replicate PCR. Purified libraries were quantified with a Qubit 3.0 fluorometer, sized on a Bioanalyzer 2100, and re-quantified with the KAPA Library Quantification kit. A separate single-read 150-cycle Illumina NextSeq 550 flow cell was used to sequence each immunoSEQ 96-well plate. The source study handled its data this way. Because only junctional sequences without quality scores were contained in the immunoSEQ output, filtering matching that applied to full-length reads could not be performed. To assign V/J genes and CDR3, sequences were annotated using PyIR, a Python wrapper for IgBLAST v1.9, with IMGT germline references. Reads with weak V/J assignments (E-value above 1e-6), missing CDR3, stop codons, out-of-frame junctions, or ambiguous translated residues were removed. A V3J clonotype was defined by an identical inferred V gene, J gene, and CDR3 amino acid sequence. To compute the percentage overlap between repertoires, the number of shared unique clonotypes was divided by the size of the smaller repertoire. Three approaches were used to assess repertoire richness: RTK rarefaction, the Chao1 estimator, and Recon v2.1 estimates of unobserved clonotypes. Generation probabilities for all TCRbeta clonotypes obtained by the gDNA method from a few donors were computed using OLGA. The source is immuneACCESS, and TCRdb retained only in-frame sequences with V and J called. Part of the clones is not carried over; for the studies checked, unresolved V genes explain less than half of this, and the remainder is unexplained. That table is the source of V, J and clone size, and D and trimming were worked out from the DNA. This sample is represented by about 580,000 clones; 98% of them were singletons. The ten largest clones capture approximately 0.3% of the sample.

CD8 naive samples were CD45RO-negative cells positively selected for CCR7, giving a CD45RA+CCR7+ population that excluded TemRA cells. Healthy HIV-negative adults with no recently reported acute infections or vaccinations were included as donors. Every donor was a Caucasian adult residing in Nashville, Tennessee, USA. Blood was collected by leukapheresis, and PBMCs were isolated by Ficoll-Histopaque density gradient centrifugation and then cryopreserved in liquid nitrogen vapor phase. Analytical flow cytometry was used to check the purity and quantity of every magnetically sorted T cell population. Genomic DNA was isolated from every sorted fraction and measured by UV absorbance on a Nanodrop 2000c.

This sequence uses TRBV7-8 and TRBJ2-7, with TRBD1 tentatively as D gene (5 bases match). The specimen was naive CD8+ T cells sorted from blood. The cell subset or site label here, explained by the study, means: CD45RA+CCR7+. This clonotype was sampled from a man aged 30 to 45 in good health. The CDR3: CASSLWGKTYEQYF. The DNA reads TGTGCCAGCAGCTTATGGGGCAAAACCTACGAGCAGTACTTC.